The TCR beta chain under discussion was sequenced for a study of blood T cells in healthy people across ages. Overall study results and limits: In long-lived donors, naive CD4+ cell counts and diversity exceeded those of aged donors. Researchers deemed the diversity estimates from one million T cells underestimates.

A second PCR of about 7 to 12 cycles used a sample-barcoded 5' primer and a J-beta primer mix. From the 5' RACE reads, TCRdb called clonotypes with MiXCR, one entry per CDR3 protein. This table holds some 800,000 distinct CDR3 sequences, approximately 44% found once. The sample providers were healthy Caucasian people from Russia, aged about 6 to 90. The CDR3 has 12 amino acids. V lost 3 bases and J 8 bases, leaving 9 bases between the germline ends. Germline-derived CDR1 and CDR2 are SGHNT and YYREEE (reference sequence). This clonotype came up a few times. Its antigen is not identified. The clonotype was recovered from a man aged 60-69 years in good health. The sequencing sample was made of blood. The chain joins TRBV5-4 to TRBJ2-1; D perhaps matches TRBD1 (6 bases). DNA of the CDR3: TGTGCCAGCAGCTCCAGGGGTGATGAGCAGTTCTTC. Its translation: CASSSRGDEQFF.